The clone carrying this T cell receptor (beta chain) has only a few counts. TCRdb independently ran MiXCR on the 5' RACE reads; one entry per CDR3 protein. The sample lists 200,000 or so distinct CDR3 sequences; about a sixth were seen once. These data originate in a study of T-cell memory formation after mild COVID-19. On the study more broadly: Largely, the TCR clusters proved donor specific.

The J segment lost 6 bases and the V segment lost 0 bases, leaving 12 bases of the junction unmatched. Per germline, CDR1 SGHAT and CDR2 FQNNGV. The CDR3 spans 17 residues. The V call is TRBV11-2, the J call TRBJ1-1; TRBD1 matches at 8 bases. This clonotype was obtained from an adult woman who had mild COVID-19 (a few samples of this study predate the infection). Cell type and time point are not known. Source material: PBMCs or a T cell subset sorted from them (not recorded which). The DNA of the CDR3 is TGTGCCAGCAGCTTAGATGGTAGGCAGGGGGCGCCCGCTGAAGCTTTCTTT. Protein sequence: CASSLDGRQGAPAEAFF.